Following are 24 T cell receptor beta chains from one sample sequenced in a study of blood T cell repertoires in COVID-19. TCRdb keeps only in-frame clones here, not all; method: immunoSEQ multiplex PCR. The sample yields some 50,000 clones, about 85% seen once. Sequenced sample: peripheral blood. Receptor source: a man between 50 and 59 years old with acute or convalescent COVID-19.

The rearrangement uses TRBV7-3 and TRBJ2-2; TRBD2 matches at 13 bases. Germline V CDR1 and CDR2: SGHTA, FQGTGA. This CDR3 is 16 amino acids long. V lost 2 bases and J lost 6; bases outside the gene matches: 3. CDR3 in DNA: TGTGCCAGCAGCTTAGGGACTAGCGGGGTGGCCGGGGAGCTGTTTTTT. Translating gives CASSLGTSGVAGELFF.

This clone was counted between two and nine times. CDR3 residues: CASSLGQGEKLFF. CDR3 nucleotide sequence: TGCGCCAGCAGCTTGGGACAGGGTGAAAAACTGTTTTTT. The J gene is TRBJ1-4, the V gene TRBV5-1; 7 nucleotides agree with TRBD1. CDR3 size: 13 residues. Germline V gene lookup returns CDR1 SGHRS and CDR2 YFSETQ. The J segment lost 7 bases and the V segment lost 0 bases, leaving 0 bases of the junction unmatched. Looking up the rest from reference TRBV5-1 and TRBJ1-4 gives the full variable domain: KAGVTQTPRYLIKTRGQQVTLSCSPISGHRSVSWYQQTPGQGLQFLFEYFSETQRNKGNFPGRFSGRQFSNSRSEMNVSTLELGDSALYLCASSLGQGEKLFFGSGTQLSVL.

The rearrangement joins TRBV9 to TRBJ1-2; D is possibly TRBD1 (6 bases). The V gene lost 0 bases and the J gene lost 1 base, with 10 bases spanning the gap. The CDR3 runs 15 residues. The germline gives CDR1 SGDLS, CDR2 YYNGEE. CDR3 in amino acids: CASSVDREINYGYTF. Here the CDR3 DNA reads TGTGCCAGCAGCGTAGACAGGGAAATTAACTATGGCTACACCTTC.

This clone is a singleton in its sample. V is TRBV7-3 and J is TRBJ1-3; possible D gene TRBD1, 5 bases. The germline V gene encodes CDR1 SGHTA and CDR2 FQGTGA. V lost 2 bases, J lost 0 bases, and 8 bases lay in between. The CDR3 loop spans 15 amino acids. CDR3 sequence reads: CASSLWGASGNTIYF. As DNA, the CDR3 is TGTGCCAGCAGCTTATGGGGCGCCTCTGGAAACACCATATATTTT.

Here the CDR3 reads CASSQEPRLTRANEQFF. CDR3 sequence (DNA): TGTGCCAGCAGCCAAGAACCCCGCCTCACTAGGGCCAATGAGCAGTTCTTC. The J gene is TRBJ2-1, the V gene TRBV14; a weak D match, TRBD2 (5 bases). The CDR3 runs 17 residues. Germline V gene sequence: CDR1 SGHDN, CDR2 FVKESK. Between the trimmed V and J ends, which lost 0 bases and 6 bases, there was a span of 18 bases. Looking up the rest from reference TRBV14 and TRBJ2-1 gives the full variable domain: EAGVTQFPSHSVIEKGQTVTLRCDPISGHDNLYWYRRVMGKEIKFLLHFVKESKQDESGMPNNRFLAERTGGTYSTLKVQPAELEDSGVYFCASSQEPRLTRANEQFFGPGTRLTVL.

The count of this clone is one. The chain carries TRBV10-3 and TRBJ2-2; a possible D gene is TRBD1 (5 bases). Germline V gene sequence: CDR1 ENHRY, CDR2 SYGVKD. Trimming removed 3 bases from V and 7 bases from J, with 9 bases in between. The CDR3 extends over 13 amino acids. The CDR3 DNA is TGTGCCATCAGTGACAGGGAAGGCGGGGAGCTGTTTTTT. This translates into CAISDREGGELFF.

The genes are TRBV7-8 and TRBJ2-7; unclear D gene. This CDR3 comprises 12 residues. The germline V gene has CDR1 SGHVS and CDR2 FQNEAQ. V shed 4 bases and J shed 1 base, with 5 bases lying between them. Written as DNA, the CDR3 is TGTGCCAGCAGCTCTCTTTCCTACGAGCAGTACTTC. Encoded protein: CASSSLSYEQYF. Variable domain in full (rest from reference TRBV7-8 and TRBJ2-7): GAGVSQSPRYKVAKRGQDVALRCDPISGHVSLFWYQQALGQGPEFLTYFQNEAQLDKSGLPSDRFFAERPEGSVSTLKIQRTQQEDSAVYLCASSSLSYEQYFGPGTRLTVT.

V and J are TRBV5-4 and TRBJ1-1; D gene ambiguous. The CDR3 runs 15 residues. The germline V gene has CDR1 SGHNT and CDR2 YYREEE (reference sequence). The germline V and J ends were trimmed by 2 bases and 4 bases, with 15 bases remaining between them. CDR3 sequence (DNA): TGTGCCAGCAGCTTACCGATCGGAGGGCTCACTGAAGCTTTCTTT. Its protein is CASSLPIGGLTEAFF.

The V and J genes are TRBV18 and TRBJ1-2; the match to TRBD1 covers 9 bases. The CDR3 is made up of 16 amino acids. The V and J ends lost 3 bases and 4 bases, in that order; junction bases with no gene match: 9. Germline V gene data show CDR1 as KGHSH and CDR2 as LQKENI. CDR3 protein: CASSPLPGQGAYGYTF. DNA of the CDR3: TGTGCCAGCTCACCGTTACCGGGACAGGGAGCCTATGGCTACACCTTC.

This chain joins TRBV5-5 and TRBJ2-7; a possible D gene is TRBD2 (5 bases). V dropped 5 bases and J dropped 5 bases, with 11 bases sitting between them. The length of the CDR3 is 12 residues. From germline, CDR1 is SGHKS and CDR2 YYEKEE (reference sequence). CDR3 DNA: TGTGCCAGCAGACTGGAGGTGCACGAGCAGTACTTC. Translating it yields CASRLEVHEQYF.

The CDR3 DNA follows: TGTGCCAGCAGCTTCCCTAGCGGGGGGGGCGAGACCCAGTACTTC. Translated: CASSFPSGGGETQYF. The chain has TRBV5-4 and TRBJ2-5, with TRBD2 matching 12 bases. V shed 2 bases, J shed 5 bases, and the junction held 4 bases outside the gene matches. The CDR3 has 15 amino acids. CDR1 SGHNT and CDR2 YYREEE come from the germline V gene (reference sequence).

The CDR3 region has the DNA TGTGCCAGCGGGGAAGGGGACAGGGGCAGCAATGAGCAGTTCTTC. The encoded protein is CASGEGDRGSNEQFF. The V gene is TRBV6-6, the J gene TRBJ2-1, with 10 bases fitting TRBD1. CDR1 is MNHNY and CDR2 is SVGAGI in the germline V gene (reference sequence). V was clipped by 8 bases and J by 6 bases; unmatched bases: 10. The CDR3 runs 15 residues.

The chain carries TRBV5-1 and TRBJ2-5; a weak D match, TRBD2 (5 bases). CDR3 size: 14 residues. The germline V and J ends were trimmed by 1 base and 1 base, with 8 bases remaining between them. The germline V gene has CDR1 SGHRS and CDR2 YFSETQ. The CDR3 nucleotides read TGCGCCAGCAGCTTGATGAGCGGCCAAGAGACCCAGTACTTC. Residues: CASSLMSGQETQYF.

The chain couples TRBV3-1 (or the pseudogene TRBV3-2) to TRBJ1-4; 10 bases align to TRBD1. Germline loops: CDR1 LGHDT, CDR2 YNNKEL (reference sequence). The trim removed 6 bases at V and 4 bases at J, leaving 5 bases unmatched. This CDR3 is 15 amino acids long. This CDR3 is CASSTRDRGNEKLFF. In DNA, the CDR3 is TGTGCCAGCAGTACCCGGGACAGGGGTAATGAAAAACTGTTTTTT.

The V gene is TRBV4-1, the J gene TRBJ2-2; D uncertain. The V end lost 1 base, the J end lost 5 bases, and 8 bases lay between the germline ends. Germline values: CDR1 MGHRA, CDR2 YSYEKL. The length of the CDR3 is 14 residues. The CDR3 coding sequence is TGCGCCAGCAGCCAAGTGCAGGATACCGGGGAGCTGTTTTTT. Residues: CASSQVQDTGELFF.

CDR3 amino acids: CASSLGLRYNEQFF. The CDR3 DNA follows: TGTGCCAGCAGCTTGGGACTACGATACAATGAGCAGTTCTTC. The J gene is TRBJ2-1, the V gene TRBV5-5; tentative D call: TRBD2 (5 bases). Germline lookup yields CDR1 SGHKS and CDR2 YYEKEE (reference sequence). Trimming removed 0 bases from V and 4 bases from J, with 8 bases in between. The CDR3 loop spans 14 amino acids.

V is TRBV3-1 (or the pseudogene TRBV3-2) and J is TRBJ2-6, with D possibly matching TRBD2 (6 bases). Trimming pared 4 bases from V and 0 bases from J, leaving 13 bases between. Germline values: CDR1 LGHDT, CDR2 YNNKEL (reference sequence). The CDR3 has 17 residues. The CDR3 sequence is CASSLGRGLSGANVLTF. The CDR3 DNA follows: TGTGCCAGCAGCCTCGGACGGGGACTCTCTGGGGCCAACGTCCTGACTTTC.

This clone was counted once. The rearrangement links TRBV6-1 to TRBJ2-3; no reliable D call. The CDR3 is 11 residues long. Germline V gene lookup returns CDR1 MNHNS and CDR2 SASEGT. Trimming left V 1 base short and J 7 bases short, with 3 bases between. CDR3 amino acids: CASSEDNTQYF. CDR3 nucleotides: TGTGCCAGCAGTGAAGACAATACGCAGTATTTT.

The chain joins TRBV7-3 to TRBJ2-1; D remains unclear. Trimming took 0 bases from V and 15 from J, leaving 12 bases between them. This CDR3 has 12 amino acids. Germline assignment: CDR1 SGHTA and CDR2 FQGTGA. The CDR3 DNA is TGTGCCAGCAGCTTAACGGTCAGGCTACGGTTCTTC. This codes for CASSLTVRLRFF.

V and J are TRBV3-1 (or the pseudogene TRBV3-2) and TRBJ1-2; maybe TRBD1 (6 bases). V lost 5 bases and J 8 bases, leaving 18 bases between the germline ends. The CDR3 spans 14 residues. The V gene's germline CDR1 is LGHDT and CDR2 YNNKEL (reference sequence). CDR3 DNA sequence: TGTGCCAGCAGCAGGGAACAGGGATTGGGCGGCTACACCTTC. Residues: CASSREQGLGGYTF.

The CDR3 is CASSQGTGYGEQFF. The CDR3 DNA reads as TGCGCCAGCAGCCAAGGGACAGGGTACGGTGAGCAGTTCTTC. V usage is TRBV4-1 and J usage is TRBJ2-1, with 8 bases lining up with TRBD1. CDR3 length equals 14 residues. With 1 base clipped from V and 9 bases from J, the junction kept 5 bases outside the gene matches. Germline assignment: CDR1 MGHRA and CDR2 YSYEKL.

The rearrangement links TRBV2 to TRBJ1-2, with 7 bases identical to TRBD1. Germline V gene data show CDR1 as SNHLY and CDR2 as FYNNEI. The CDR3 spans 14 residues. J lost 0 bases, V lost 7 bases, and 5 bases had no gene match. CDR3 residues: CASTGDSANYGYTF. For the CDR3, the DNA is TGTGCCAGCACCGGGGACAGCGCTAACTATGGCTACACCTTC. Drawing the rest from reference TRBV2 and TRBJ1-2, the complete variable domain is EPEVTQTPSHQVTQMGQEVILRCVPISNHLYFYWYRQILGQKVEFLVSFYNNEISEKSEIFDDQFSVERPDGSNFTLKIRSTKLEDSAMYFCASTGDSANYGYTFGSGTRLTVV.

The chain recombines TRBV6-2 or TRBV6-3 with TRBJ1-4, with TRBD1 as a possible D gene (6 bases). Between the trimmed V and J ends, which lost 5 bases and 7 bases, there was a span of 20 bases. The germline gives CDR1 MNHEY, CDR2 SVGEGT. CDR3 length: 16 amino acids. DNA of the CDR3: TGTGCCAGCAGTCGAATCCCAGACCACAGGGCTGAAAAACTGTTTTTT. Translation: CASSRIPDHRAEKLFF.

Here the CDR3 reads CAWSSGSGNTIYF. CDR3 nucleotides: TGTGCCTGGTCTTCAGGGTCTGGAAACACCATATATTTT. This chain uses TRBV30 with TRBJ1-3, with D possibly being TRBD1 (5 bases). Per the germline V gene, CDR1 is GTSNPN and CDR2 is SVGIG (reference sequence). V lost 5 bases and J 1 base, leaving 9 bases between the germline ends. The CDR3 covers 13 residues.